The 18 T cell receptor beta chains presented below share a single source sample, sequenced in a study of blood T cell repertoires in COVID-19 (dated by TCRdb to the early 2020s). Library method: the immunoSEQ multiplex PCR assay. Entries here come from immuneACCESS through TCRdb and include only in-frame sequences with V and J called. Some clones fail to appear in such tables; in the studies checked, an unresolved V gene covers under half of the shortfall, and the cause of the remainder is unknown. This sample comprises around 240,000 clones, about 85% of them detected only once. The ten largest make up 0.98% of the sample. The specimen sequenced was peripheral blood. All receptors derive from a middle-aged man with acute or convalescent COVID-19.

The chain couples TRBV14 to TRBJ1-4, with D maybe TRBD1 (5 bases). Germline assignment: CDR1 SGHDN and CDR2 FVKESK. The ends were cut back, 3 bases at V and 1 base at J, with 21 bases in the middle. The CDR3 totals 19 residues. The CDR3: CASSHTKTVLQGTNEKLFF. The CDR3 DNA reads TGTGCCAGCAGCCATACCAAGACAGTCCTACAAGGAACTAATGAAAAACTGTTTTTT.

The V call is TRBV30, the J call TRBJ2-7, with TRBD2 matching 8 bases. The CDR3 is made up of 13 amino acids. V shed 0 bases, J shed 5 bases, and the junction held 3 bases outside the gene matches. Germline V gives CDR1 GTSNPN, CDR2 SVGIG (reference sequence). The CDR3, as DNA: TGTGCCTGGAGTGTATTCGGGGGGGACGAGCAGTACTTC. This codes for CAWSVFGGDEQYF.

This sequence joins TRBV18 and TRBJ2-1; 7 bases map to TRBD1. The J segment lost 5 bases and the V segment lost 2 bases, leaving 6 bases of the junction unmatched. The CDR3 runs to 15 residues. Germline CDR1 KGHSH, CDR2 LQKENI. This CDR3 reads CASSPTGAGNNEQFF. The CDR3 DNA reads TGTGCCAGCTCACCAACAGGGGCTGGAAACAATGAGCAGTTCTTC.

The chain couples TRBV6-5 to TRBJ1-5; 8 nucleotides align to TRBD1. The CDR3 consists of 14 residues. V dropped 8 bases and J dropped 7; count of bases not matched to a gene: 10. Per the germline V gene, CDR1 is MNHEY and CDR2 is SVGAGI. Written as DNA, the CDR3 is TGTGCCAGCGCCCGACAGGGGTTAGGACAGCCCCAGCATTTT. It yields the protein CASARQGLGQPQHF.

This chain joins TRBV7-2 and TRBJ1-4, with TRBD1 matching 8 bases. The V gene's germline CDR1 is SGHTA and CDR2 FQGNSA. The CDR3 extends over 17 amino acids. J gave up 7 bases and V 6 bases, and 16 bases lay outside the gene matches. CDR3 coding DNA: TGTGCCAGCAGTCCTAATACCGCCGGGACAGGAGGTGAAAAACTGTTTTTT. This translates into CASSPNTAGTGGEKLFF.

The rearrangement uses TRBV4-1 and TRBJ1-5; TRBD1 matches at 7 bases. Per the germline V gene, CDR1 is MGHRA and CDR2 is YSYEKL. With V trimmed by 8 bases and J by 5 bases, 12 bases remained unmatched. This CDR3 is 15 amino acids long. The CDR3 loop reads CASAQDPQGHQPQHF. The CDR3 DNA follows: TGCGCCAGCGCGCAAGATCCACAGGGGCATCAGCCCCAGCATTTT.

The chain employs TRBV7-8 and TRBJ1-2; D possibly corresponds to TRBD1 (5 bases). Germline CDR1 and CDR2: SGHVS and FQNEAQ. V was pared by 5 bases and J by 6 bases, with 16 bases between. This CDR3 is 14 amino acids long. CDR3 bases: TGTGCCAGCAGCCTTCCGCCGGGGGGGAATGGCTACACCTTC. The encoded protein is CASSLPPGGNGYTF.

The CDR3, as DNA: TGTGCCAGCAGCTTGATGTCCAACTACGAGCAGTACTTC. Amino acid sequence: CASSLMSNYEQYF. V usage is TRBV5-6 and J usage is TRBJ2-7, with D hard to call. The germline V gene has CDR1 SGHDT and CDR2 YYEEEE. Between the trimmed V and J ends, which lost 1 base and 3 bases, there was a span of 8 bases. This CDR3 is built from 13 residues.

The chain is built from TRBV19 and TRBJ2-2; 7 nucleotides line up with TRBD2. Trimming at V came to 7 bases and at J to 4 bases, leaving 12 bases not matched to a gene. From germline, CDR1 is LNHDA and CDR2 SQIVND (reference sequence). The CDR3 is 16 residues long. The CDR3 nucleotides are TGTGCCAGTACCCCATCGAGGACTAGAGGCACCGGGGAGCTGTTTTTT. The encoded protein is CASTPSRTRGTGELFF.

This clone was counted only a few times. V usage is TRBV19 and J usage is TRBJ1-6; TRBD1 is a possible D gene (5 bases). In germline, CDR1 is LNHDA, CDR2 SQIVND (reference sequence). The CDR3 is 14 amino acids. V shed 5 bases and J shed 8 bases, with 13 bases lying between them. The CDR3 DNA follows: TGTGCCAGTAGTCGTAGGGAAGGGGATTCACCCCTCCACTTT. This encodes CASSRREGDSPLHF.

This rearrangement joins TRBV2 to TRBJ2-3; 7 nucleotides match TRBD2. The CDR3 is 15 amino acids. CDR1 is SNHLY and CDR2 is FYNNEI in the germline V gene. After removal of 5 bases from V and 3 bases from J, the junction contained 8 bases not matched to a gene. The CDR3 reads CASSPIGGGTDTQYF. The DNA of the CDR3 is TGTGCCAGCAGTCCGATCGGGGGAGGGACAGATACGCAGTATTTT.

The CDR3 nucleotides read TGCGCCAGCAGCTACGGGACAGGAACTAACTATGGCTACACCTTC. The encoded protein is CASSYGTGTNYGYTF. The chain is built from TRBV5-1 and TRBJ1-2; 8 bases line up with TRBD1. Germline values: CDR1 SGHRS, CDR2 YFSETQ. The length of the CDR3 is 15 residues. V shed 3 bases, J shed 0 bases, and the junction held 4 bases outside the gene matches.

The chain couples TRBV24-1 to TRBJ1-2; 7 bases agree with TRBD1. V was clipped by 4 bases and J by 5 bases; unmatched bases: 9. The CDR3 sequence is 15 residues long. Germline lookup yields CDR1 KGHDR and CDR2 SFDVKD. CDR3 nucleotide sequence: TGTGCCACCAGTGACCCCGCCAGGGGGTTGTATGGCTACACCTTC. Amino acid sequence: CATSDPARGLYGYTF.

This clone was picked up a small number of times. This chain links TRBV5-4 with TRBJ1-2; D ambiguous. V was shortened by 0 bases and J by 1 base, with 10 bases between the two germline ends. In germline, CDR1 is SGHNT, CDR2 YYREEE (reference sequence). This CDR3 is 15 amino acids long. In DNA form, the CDR3 reads TGTGCCAGCAGCTTGGTTTCAGTTGTTAACTATGGCTACACCTTC. This translates into CASSLVSVVNYGYTF.

The genes are TRBV5-1 and TRBJ1-1, with a tentative D call TRBD1 (6 bases). From germline, CDR1 is SGHRS and CDR2 YFSETQ. The CDR3 sequence is 16 residues long. Deletions cut 3 bases from V and 4 bases from J, with 19 bases between. The CDR3 nucleotides read TGCGCCAGCAGCTCCGAGACTCAGGGGCTCGGCACTGAAGCTTTCTTT. It specifies CASSSETQGLGTEAFF.

The V gene is TRBV28, the J gene TRBJ2-7, with 8 bases lining up with TRBD2. V was clipped by 3 bases and J by 3 bases; unmatched bases: 4. Germline V lookup: CDR1 MDHEN, CDR2 SYDVKM. The CDR3 has 14 residues. The CDR3 spells CASSFSGGNYEQYF. The CDR3 DNA sequence: TGTGCCAGCAGTTTTTCGGGGGGGAACTACGAGCAGTACTTC.

The chain employs TRBV7-2 and TRBJ1-2; 9 positions agree with TRBD1. The CDR3 sequence is 15 residues long. Germline-derived CDR1 and CDR2 are SGHTA and FQGNSA. V dropped 5 bases and J dropped 8; count of bases not matched to a gene: 12. This chain's CDR3 is CASSPSGQGGYGYTF. The CDR3 nucleotides are TGTGCCAGCAGCCCCTCGGGACAGGGAGGGTACGGCTACACCTTC.

The chain has TRBV7-8 and TRBJ1-4; D may be TRBD1 (6 bases). CDR3 length: 15 residues. Trimming pared 2 bases from V and 4 bases from J, leaving 11 bases between. Germline CDR1 SGHVS, CDR2 FQNEAQ. CDR3 sequence reads: CASSLTAGDNEKLFF. For the CDR3, the DNA is TGTGCCAGCAGCTTAACGGCAGGGGATAATGAAAAACTGTTTTTT. Combining the CDR3 with reference TRBV7-8 and TRBJ1-4 gives the whole variable domain GAGVSQSPRYKVAKRGQDVALRCDPISGHVSLFWYQQALGQGPEFLTYFQNEAQLDKSGLPSDRFFAERPEGSVSTLKIQRTQQEDSAVYLCASSLTAGDNEKLFFGSGTQLSVL.